Listed below are T cell receptor beta chains from one sample, sequenced in a study of blood T cell repertoires in COVID-19. Sequencing used immunoSEQ multiplex PCR; TCRdb keeps in-frame clones, though not all of them. The table lists 200,000 to 300,000 clones, 80% to 90% of them singletons. Sequencing was performed on peripheral blood. Receptor source: a woman aged 35 to 49 who had recovered from COVID-19. The CDR3 runs from the conserved cysteine through the conserved F or W. Each record gives: CDR3 DNA, CDR3 protein, V gene, J gene, D gene, clone size. D genes are given only for firm matches. Clone size is stated in some rows and not others, as once, few, many or a class when expanded.

DNA: TGTGCCAGCTCCCTCCGGGGCCAAGAGACCCAGTACTTC
CDR3: CASSLRGQETQYF
V: TRBV18
J: TRBJ2-5
D: .
size: .

DNA: TGTGCCAGCAGTTACTCGATGCGGAGGAACACTGAAGCTTTCTTT
CDR3: CASSYSMRRNTEAFF
V: TRBV6-5
J: TRBJ1-1
D: .
size: once

DNA: TGTGCCAGCAGCCAGTGGCAGGGGAAGGTTGTGCTGTTTTTT
CDR3: CASSQWQGKVVLFF
V: TRBV3-1/TRBV3-2
J: TRBJ2-2
D: .
size: .

DNA: TGTGCCAGCAGCTTAGGGGTCCAGGGCACCTACGAGCAGTACTTC
CDR3: CASSLGVQGTYEQYF
V: TRBV7-9
J: TRBJ2-7
D: .
size: .

DNA: TGTGCCAGCAGCCCCGGGGCCAGGGAGGTCGAGCAGTACTTC
CDR3: CASSPGAREVEQYF
V: TRBV5-6
J: TRBJ2-7
D: .
size: .

DNA: TGTGCCAGCAGCTGGGACAGTAGCAACTATGGCTACACCTTC
CDR3: CASSWDSSNYGYTF
V: TRBV7-2
J: TRBJ1-2
D: TRBD1
size: few

DNA: TGTGCCAGCAGTGGGAGTATAGCCAAAAACATTCAGTACTTC
CDR3: CASSGSIAKNIQYF
V: TRBV11-2
J: TRBJ2-4
D: .
size: .

DNA: TGTGCCTGGAGTGTACGAGCAGGGCCTAATGAAAAACTGTTTTTT
CDR3: CAWSVRAGPNEKLFF
V: TRBV30
J: TRBJ1-4
D: .
size: .

DNA: TGTGCCAGCAGCCGGGAAGGTGCAGGACACAGGGACTATGGCTACACCTTC
CDR3: CASSREGAGHRDYGYTF
V: TRBV4-2
J: TRBJ1-2
D: .
size: .

DNA: TGTGCCAGCAGCCATGGACAGGGTAACTATGGCTACACCTTC
CDR3: CASSHGQGNYGYTF
V: TRBV27
J: TRBJ1-2
D: TRBD1
size: .

DNA: TGTGCCAGTAGCTCAGGGGCCTCTGGAAACACCATATATTTT
CDR3: CASSSGASGNTIYF
V: TRBV19
J: TRBJ1-3
D: .
size: few

DNA: TGTGCCAGCAGCTTAGCTTCGGCTAGCGGGGGCTACAATGAGCAGTTCTTC
CDR3: CASSLASASGGYNEQFF
V: TRBV11-2
J: TRBJ2-1
D: TRBD2
size: once

DNA: TGCAGCGTTGGGCCCTCAGGGTACAACGAGCAGTACTTC
CDR3: CSVGPSGYNEQYF
V: TRBV29-1
J: TRBJ2-7
D: .
size: few

DNA: TGTGCCAGCACCATGTCACGGAGGGACACCGGGGAGCTGTTTTTT
CDR3: CASTMSRRDTGELFF
V: TRBV7-3
J: TRBJ2-2
D: .
size: .

DNA: TGTGCCAGCAGCCAGTATTTCAGGGTAGCTAACTATGGCTACACCTTC
CDR3: CASSQYFRVANYGYTF
V: TRBV3-1/TRBV3-2
J: TRBJ1-2
D: .
size: .

DNA: TGTGCCAGCAGCGTAGAGGCGGGGGGTCTGGGTCAGCCCCAGCATTTT
CDR3: CASSVEAGGLGQPQHF
V: TRBV9
J: TRBJ1-5
D: .
size: .

DNA: TGTGCCAGTAGTATCCTACGGGACAACCAATACGAGCAGTACTTC
CDR3: CASSILRDNQYEQYF
V: TRBV19
J: TRBJ2-7
D: .
size: .

DNA: TGTGCCAGCAGCCGTAGACGCCAAGCGGGGGGTGGAGATACGCAGTATTTT
CDR3: CASSRRRQAGGGDTQYF
V: TRBV3-1/TRBV3-2
J: TRBJ2-3
D: TRBD2
size: .

DNA: TGTGCCAGCAGTTTTTCTTCGAGCGGGGGGTGGTACGAGCAGTACTTC
CDR3: CASSFSSSGGWYEQYF
V: TRBV27
J: TRBJ2-7
D: TRBD2
size: .

DNA: TGTGCCAGCAGCCACGCAGGGAACTATGGCTACACCTTC
CDR3: CASSHAGNYGYTF
V: TRBV5-4
J: TRBJ1-2
D: .
size: .

DNA: TGTGCCAGCAGCTTACCCACGTTGCTGGGACTAGCGGGGGGAGATACGCAGTATTTT
CDR3: CASSLPTLLGLAGGDTQYF
V: TRBV7-9
J: TRBJ2-3
D: TRBD2
size: .

DNA: TGTGCCAGCAGCTTTAAGGGGATCTACGAGCAGTACTTC
CDR3: CASSFKGIYEQYF
V: TRBV7-2
J: TRBJ2-7
D: .
size: .

DNA: TGTGCCAGCAGCCTTAATACGGGGTTCCCCTACGAGCAGTACTTC
CDR3: CASSLNTGFPYEQYF
V: TRBV11-2
J: TRBJ2-7
D: .
size: .

DNA: TGTGCCAGCAGCCCGACAAATCAGCCCCAGCATTTT
CDR3: CASSPTNQPQHF
V: TRBV7-2
J: TRBJ1-5
D: .
size: .

DNA: TGCGCCAGCAGTCGCCCCGGGGAAAGGGAAGATTTGAGTGGAAACACCATATATTTT
CDR3: CASSRPGEREDLSGNTIYF
V: TRBV23-1
J: TRBJ1-3
D: .
size: .

DNA: TGCGCCAGCAGCTTGACTAGCGGGGTCGCAGATACGCAGTATTTT
CDR3: CASSLTSGVADTQYF
V: TRBV5-1
J: TRBJ2-3
D: TRBD2
size: .

DNA: TGCGCCAGCAGCCAAGAACCCCCGACTAGCGGGTCGGCAGATACGCAGTATTTT
CDR3: CASSQEPPTSGSADTQYF
V: TRBV4-3
J: TRBJ2-3
D: TRBD2
size: few